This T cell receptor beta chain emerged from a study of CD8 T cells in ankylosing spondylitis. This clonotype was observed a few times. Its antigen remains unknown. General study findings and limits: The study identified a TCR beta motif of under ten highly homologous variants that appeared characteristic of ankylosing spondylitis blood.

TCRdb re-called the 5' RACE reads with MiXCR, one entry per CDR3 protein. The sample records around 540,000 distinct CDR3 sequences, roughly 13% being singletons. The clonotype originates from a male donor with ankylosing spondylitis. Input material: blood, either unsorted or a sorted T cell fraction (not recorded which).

The CDR3 reads CSVTRDRNSYEQYF. CDR3 in DNA: TGCAGCGTCACCCGGGACAGGAACTCCTACGAGCAGTACTTC. The genes are TRBV29-1 and TRBJ2-7, with TRBD1 matching over 8 bases. V was pared by 6 bases and J by 0 bases, with 7 bases of the junction left unmatched. The CDR3 has 14 amino acids. CDR1 and CDR2 (germline): SQVTM, ANQGSEA.